The 26 T cell receptor beta chains below come from one sample, sequenced in a study of multiple sclerosis patients with progressive multifocal leukoencephalopathy. Measured with immunoSEQ multiplex PCR; TCRdb has only the in-frame clones, and not every one. The sample has 29,000 or so clones, over 85% seen once; the top ten hold approximately 1.4%. Sample time point: roughly 6 months of natalizumab therapy. This sample comprised PBMCs, obtained from a patient treated with natalizumab. All receptors derive from a human donor with multiple sclerosis.

The V call is TRBV4-3, the J call TRBJ2-1, with 8 bases that match TRBD2. The CDR3 has 17 amino acids. The germline V gene has CDR1 LGHNA and CDR2 YSLEER. The V gene end was trimmed by 0 bases and the J gene end by 0 bases; junction bases not matched to a gene: 4. The CDR3 coding sequence is TGCGCCAGCAGCCAAGAGGTAGCGGGACCCTCCTACAATGAGCAGTTCTTC. It is translated as CASSQEVAGPSYNEQFF.

This clone was recorded a few times. The chain is built from TRBV28 and TRBJ2-2; tentatively, D is TRBD1 or TRBD2 (5 bases each). The CDR3 consists of 16 residues. The V end lost 2 bases, the J end lost 4 bases, and 14 bases lay between the germline ends. Germline loops: CDR1 MDHEN, CDR2 SYDVKM. The CDR3 here is CASSLESDGGTGELFF. CDR3 sequence (DNA): TGTGCCAGCAGTTTAGAGTCAGATGGGGGCACCGGGGAGCTGTTTTTT.

This clone was found a few times. The V and J genes are TRBV6-1 and TRBJ2-7; D unresolved. The V end lost 3 bases, the J end lost 3 bases, and 6 bases lay between the germline ends. The CDR3 is 12 amino acids. Germline assignment: CDR1 MNHNS and CDR2 SASEGT. In DNA form, the CDR3 reads TGTGCCAGCAGTGATTGGCACTACGAGCAGTACTTC. Translation gives CASSDWHYEQYF.

This clone was recorded only once. The CDR3 sequence is CASSPPGQNYEQYF. DNA for the CDR3: TGTGCCAGCAGCCCCCCGGGACAGAACTACGAGCAGTACTTC. This rearrangement joins TRBV7-3 to TRBJ2-7; 7 positions agree with TRBD1. This CDR3 contains 14 residues. Losses at the gene ends were 5 bases for V and 3 bases for J; bases not matched to a gene: 7. Germline CDR1 and CDR2: SGHTA and FQGTGA.

This rearrangement joins TRBV5-4 to TRBJ2-7, with TRBD1 identical over 9 bases. This CDR3 has 15 residues. Per germline, CDR1 SGHNT and CDR2 YYREEE (reference sequence). The V and J ends lost 6 bases and 2 bases, in that order; junction bases with no gene match: 9. CDR3 bases: TGTGCCAGCAATTCTTGGGACAGGGCCCCCTACGAGCAGTACTTC. This encodes CASNSWDRAPYEQYF. Variable domain in full (rest from reference TRBV5-4 and TRBJ2-7): ETGVTQSPTHLIKTRGQQVTLRCSSQSGHNTVSWYQQALGQGPQFIFQYYREEENGRGNFPPRFSGLQFPNYSSELNVNALELDDSALYLCASNSWDRAPYEQYFGPGTRLTVT.

V usage is TRBV5-4 and J usage is TRBJ2-5; D may be TRBD1 (6 bases). V shed 4 bases and J shed 5 bases, with 18 bases lying between them. Germline V CDR1 and CDR2: SGHNT, YYREEE (reference sequence). The CDR3 is 15 residues long. CDR3 nucleotide sequence: TGTGCCAGCAGCCATCAACAGGGTGCTACGGAGACCCAGTACTTC. Amino acids: CASSHQQGATETQYF.

The rearrangement uses TRBV2 and TRBJ2-7; D remains unclear. Germline V gives CDR1 SNHLY, CDR2 FYNNEI. V was pared by 7 bases and J by 1 base, with 14 bases between. CDR3 length equals 14 residues. CDR3 nucleotides: TGTGCCAGCACCACCGCCGGGTTATCCTACGAGCAGTACTTC. Residues: CASTTAGLSYEQYF. Full variable domain (rest looked up from reference TRBV2 and TRBJ2-7): EPEVTQTPSHQVTQMGQEVILRCVPISNHLYFYWYRQILGQKVEFLVSFYNNEISEKSEIFDDQFSVERPDGSNFTLKIRSTKLEDSAMYFCASTTAGLSYEQYFGPGTRLTVT.

The chain carries TRBV9 and TRBJ2-1; D ambiguous. The germline V gene encodes CDR1 SGDLS and CDR2 YYNGEE. The CDR3 is 18 amino acids. Trimming stripped 0 bases from V and 0 bases from J, with 16 bases between. The CDR3 nucleotides read TGTGCCAGCAGCGTAGTAGACCCCAGTACAAGCTCCTACAATGAGCAGTTCTTC. This encodes CASSVVDPSTSSYNEQFF.

The CDR3 region has the DNA TGCGCCAGCAGCCACCAACAGGGCGATGAGCAGTTCTTC. As protein: CASSHQQGDEQFF. The chain uses TRBV4-1 and TRBJ2-1; maybe TRBD1 (6 bases). The CDR3 runs 13 residues. V lost 3 bases, J lost 8 bases, and 11 bases lay in between. Germline V gives CDR1 MGHRA, CDR2 YSYEKL.

This clone was detected only once. The chain joins TRBV6-1 to TRBJ1-2; D gene uncertain. The CDR3 has 15 residues. Germline V gene sequence: CDR1 MNHNS, CDR2 SASEGT. Trimming shortened V by 5 bases and J by 2 bases, and 15 bases separated the two germline ends. DNA for the CDR3: TGTGCCAGCAGTTCCGACTCGTGGAAGAACTATGGCTACACCTTC. It translates to CASSSDSWKNYGYTF.

V and J are TRBV4-1 and TRBJ2-1; 9 bases map to TRBD2. V shed 2 bases and J 4 bases; nucleotides not matched to a gene: 3. The CDR3 is 15 residues long. From germline, CDR1 is MGHRA and CDR2 YSYEKL. This CDR3 reads CASSQSLAGYNEQFF. In DNA, the CDR3 is TGCGCCAGCAGCCAAAGCCTAGCGGGGTACAATGAGCAGTTCTTC.

Only one count was recorded for this clone. Its ends do not fully match the called genes, so a read error is possible. The chain uses TRBV30 and TRBJ2-2, with D hard to call. In germline, CDR1 is GTSNPN, CDR2 SVGIG (reference sequence). The CDR3 is 13 amino acids. The CDR3 spells CGWSPLHTGELFF. CDR3 sequence (DNA): TGTGGCTGGAGTCCATTACACACCGGGGAGCTGTTTTTT.

The sample holds a few counts of this clone. The chain is built from TRBV7-9 and TRBJ1-2; the match to TRBD1 covers 8 bases. Trimming took 5 bases from V and 4 from J; bases not matched to a gene: 9. The CDR3 runs to 15 residues. Germline CDR1 is SEHNR and CDR2 is FQNEAQ (reference sequence). Here the CDR3 reads CASSGGQATGYGYTF. CDR3 DNA: TGTGCCAGCAGCGGGGGACAGGCTACGGGCTATGGCTACACCTTC. Together with reference TRBV7-9 and TRBJ1-2, the CDR3 gives the full variable domain: DTGVSQNPRHKITKRGQNVTFRCDPISEHNRLYWYRQTLGQGPEFLTYFQNEAQLEKSRLLSDRFSAERPKGSFSTLEIQRTEQGDSAMYLCASSGGQATGYGYTFGSGTRLTVV.

V and J are TRBV28 and TRBJ1-1; D is unresolved. Germline V CDR1 and CDR2: MDHEN, SYDVKM. The V end was cut by 4 bases, the J end by 3 bases, with 12 bases between. The CDR3 contains 14 residues. CDR3 amino acids: CASSYPPSDTEAFF. The CDR3 nucleotides are TGTGCCAGCAGTTACCCCCCAAGTGACACTGAAGCTTTCTTT.

The rearrangement joins TRBV7-2 to TRBJ2-4; D gene unclear. V was pared by 5 bases and J by 0 bases, with 11 bases between. This CDR3 is 15 amino acids long. From germline, CDR1 is SGHTA and CDR2 FQGNSA. For the CDR3, the DNA is TGTGCCAGCAGCCTGCCGACTCGAGCCAAAAACATTCAGTACTTC. The encoded protein is CASSLPTRAKNIQYF.

The V and J genes are TRBV11-2 and TRBJ1-1, with a weak D call TRBD1 (6 bases). The V gene's germline CDR1 is SGHAT and CDR2 FQNNGV. The V and J ends lost 0 bases and 5 bases respectively, with 13 bases between them. The CDR3 runs to 15 residues. The DNA for the CDR3 is TGTGCCAGCAGCTTAGATTCAGGGGTAGGAACTGAAGCTTTCTTT. Translation gives CASSLDSGVGTEAFF.

The chain is built from TRBV5-1 and TRBJ2-2; 8 bases are shared with TRBD1. Germline trimming cut 3 bases from V and 1 base from J; bases unmatched to any gene: 5. The CDR3 contains 16 residues. CDR1 and CDR2 from the germline V gene are SGHRS and YFSETQ. CDR3 in amino acids: CASSSPGTGNTGELFF. CDR3 sequence (DNA): TGCGCCAGCAGCTCCCCCGGGACAGGGAACACCGGGGAGCTGTTTTTT.

This rearrangement joins TRBV12-5 to TRBJ2-7, with 10 positions matching TRBD1. This CDR3 region has 15 residues. Germline CDR1 and CDR2: LGHNT and FRNRAP. V dropped 7 bases and J dropped 0; count of bases not matched to a gene: 6. CDR3 in DNA: TGTGCTAGTGCCCTGGGACAGGGGCCCTCCTACGAGCAGTACTTC. This sequence encodes CASALGQGPSYEQYF.

The chain recombines TRBV25-1 with TRBJ2-1, with 8 bases that match TRBD2. Trimming took 4 bases from V and 5 from J; bases not matched to a gene: 7. This CDR3 spans 15 amino acids. Per the germline V gene, CDR1 is MGHDK and CDR2 is SYGVNS. The CDR3 DNA is TGTGCCAGCAGTGGATCTAGCGGGCGCAACAATGAGCAGTTCTTC. It encodes CASSGSSGRNNEQFF. The complete variable domain, with remaining parts taken from reference TRBV25-1 and TRBJ2-1, reads EADIYQTPRYLVIGTGKKITLECSQTMGHDKMYWYQQDPGMELHLIHYSYGVNSTEKGDLSSESTVSRIRTEHFPLTLESARPSHTSQYLCASSGSSGRNNEQFFGPGTRLTVL.

This chain connects TRBV29-1 to TRBJ1-1; D remains ambiguous. This CDR3 contains 14 residues. Germline V gives CDR1 SQVTM, CDR2 ANQGSEA. V was trimmed by 2 bases and J by 1 base, leaving 11 bases between them. The CDR3 reads CSVESVGRNTEAFF. Written as DNA, the CDR3 is TGCAGCGTTGAAAGTGTTGGGAGGAACACTGAAGCTTTCTTT.

The rearrangement joins TRBV6-6 to TRBJ1-1; D perhaps matches TRBD1 (6 bases). The CDR3 runs 16 residues. Germline V gives CDR1 MNHNY, CDR2 SVGAGI (reference sequence). The ends were cut back, 4 bases at V and 0 bases at J, with 15 bases in the middle. The CDR3 protein is CASSSQTGRLNTEAFF. DNA for the CDR3: TGTGCCAGCAGTTCCCAGACAGGTAGATTGAACACTGAAGCTTTCTTT.

This chain joins TRBV5-1 and TRBJ2-3; D call uncertain. The V gene's germline CDR1 is SGHRS and CDR2 YFSETQ. There are 16 residues in the CDR3. V was cut by 0 bases and J by 2 bases, with 13 bases left in between. CDR3 sequence: CASSLGVAPSTDTQYF. CDR3 DNA sequence: TGCGCCAGCAGCTTGGGAGTGGCTCCCTCCACAGATACGCAGTATTTT.

Remarks on this clone: Its ends do not fully match the called genes, so a read error is possible. The chain links TRBV19 to TRBJ1-2; D is uncertain. Germline V gene sequence: CDR1 LNHDA, CDR2 SQIVND (reference sequence). This CDR3 region has 15 residues. Here the CDR3 reads CASSIEARANYGYTF. The CDR3 DNA reads as TGTGCCAGTAGCATAGAAGCACGAGCTAACTATGGCTACACCTTC.

This clone was recorded only once. The chain has TRBV11-2 and TRBJ2-1, with TRBD2 identical over 7 bases. CDR1 and CDR2 from the germline V gene are SGHAT and FQNNGV. V was clipped by 1 base and J by 7 bases; unmatched bases: 13. The CDR3 is 17 residues long. Written as DNA, the CDR3 is TGTGCCAGCAGCTTAGTCGAGCGGGCTAGCGGTAAGAATGAGCAGTTCTTC. Residues: CASSLVERASGKNEQFF.

This sequence joins TRBV2 and TRBJ1-5; TRBD1 aligns across 7 bases. Per the germline V gene, CDR1 is SNHLY and CDR2 is FYNNEI. Trimming removed 5 bases from V and 2 bases from J; junction bases left unmatched: 3. This CDR3 contains 14 residues. The CDR3 spells CASSRQGGNQPQHF. CDR3 DNA sequence: TGTGCCAGCAGTCGACAGGGAGGCAATCAGCCCCAGCATTTT. The whole variable domain, remainder taken from reference TRBV2 and TRBJ1-5, is EPEVTQTPSHQVTQMGQEVILRCVPISNHLYFYWYRQILGQKVEFLVSFYNNEISEKSEIFDDQFSVERPDGSNFTLKIRSTKLEDSAMYFCASSRQGGNQPQHFGDGTRLSIL.

This clone was counted once. The chain links TRBV19 to TRBJ2-7, with 12 nucleotides matching TRBD2. J lost 5 bases, V lost 5 bases, and 10 bases had no gene match. The V gene's germline CDR1 is LNHDA and CDR2 SQIVND (reference sequence). The CDR3 consists of 16 residues. CDR3 protein: CASSFRTSGEGDEQYF. In nucleotides, the CDR3 is TGTGCCAGTAGTTTCAGGACTAGCGGGGAGGGAGACGAGCAGTACTTC.